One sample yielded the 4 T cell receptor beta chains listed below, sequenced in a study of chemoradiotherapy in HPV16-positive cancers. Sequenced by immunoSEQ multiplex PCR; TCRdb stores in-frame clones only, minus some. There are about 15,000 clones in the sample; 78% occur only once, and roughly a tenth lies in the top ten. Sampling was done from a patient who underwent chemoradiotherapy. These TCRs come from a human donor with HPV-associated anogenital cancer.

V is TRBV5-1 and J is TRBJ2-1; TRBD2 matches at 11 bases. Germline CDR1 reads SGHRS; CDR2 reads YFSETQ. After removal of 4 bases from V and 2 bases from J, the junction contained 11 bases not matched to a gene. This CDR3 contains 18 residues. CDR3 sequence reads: CASSVTTSGEGPYNEQFF. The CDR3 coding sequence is TGCGCCAGCAGCGTAACGACTAGCGGGGAAGGACCCTACAATGAGCAGTTCTTC.

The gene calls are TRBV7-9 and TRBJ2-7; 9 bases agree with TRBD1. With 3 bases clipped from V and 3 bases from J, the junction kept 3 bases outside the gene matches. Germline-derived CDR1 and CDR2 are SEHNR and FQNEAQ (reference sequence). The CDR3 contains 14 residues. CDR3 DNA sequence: TGTGCCAGCAGCTTTTCGGGACAGGGCTACGAGCAGTACTTC. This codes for CASSFSGQGYEQYF.

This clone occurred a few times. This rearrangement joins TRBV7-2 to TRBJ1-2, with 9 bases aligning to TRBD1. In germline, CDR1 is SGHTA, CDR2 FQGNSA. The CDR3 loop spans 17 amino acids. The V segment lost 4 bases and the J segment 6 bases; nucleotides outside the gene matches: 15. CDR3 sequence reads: CASSSIGGTGPRNGYTF. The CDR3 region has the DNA TGTGCCAGCAGCTCCATAGGGGGGACAGGGCCAAGGAATGGCTACACCTTC.

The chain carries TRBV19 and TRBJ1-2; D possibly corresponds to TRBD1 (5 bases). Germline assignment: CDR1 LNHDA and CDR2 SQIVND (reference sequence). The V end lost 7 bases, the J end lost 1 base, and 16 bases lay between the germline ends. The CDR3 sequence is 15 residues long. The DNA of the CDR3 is TGTGCCAGTACGCTTATGGCAGGGATTAACTATGGCTACACCTTC. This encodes CASTLMAGINYGYTF. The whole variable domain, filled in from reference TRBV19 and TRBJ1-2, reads DGGITQSPKYLFRKEGQNVTLSCEQNLNHDAMYWYRQDPGQGLRLIYYSQIVNDFQKGDIAEGYSVSREKKESFPLTVTSAQKNPTAFYLCASTLMAGINYGYTFGSGTRLTVV.